Below are 32 T cell receptor beta chains sequenced from a single sample in a study of blood T cell repertoires in COVID-19 (dated by TCRdb to about 2020). Library prep was done by the immunoSEQ multiplex PCR assay. TCRdb took over this immuneACCESS table, retaining in-frame rearrangements with V and J assigned. Such tables are incomplete; in checked studies, under half of the missing clones stem from an unresolved V gene, and the remainder is unexplained. The sample table lists 95,000 to 120,000 clones, approximately 85% of them with a count of one. The top ten hold roughly 5% of the sample. Sequenced material: peripheral blood. The receptors were sampled from a woman aged 60 to 75 with COVID-19, enrolled during active disease.

The chain has TRBV28 and TRBJ2-7, with 12 bases identical to TRBD1. V was pared by 5 bases and J by 5 bases, with 4 bases of the junction left unmatched. This CDR3 region has 14 residues. The germline gives CDR1 MDHEN, CDR2 SYDVKM. This chain's CDR3 is CASSTGQGADEQYF. The CDR3 DNA reads as TGTGCCAGCAGTACGGGACAGGGGGCTGACGAGCAGTACTTC. The entire variable domain, with the rest obtained from reference TRBV28 and TRBJ2-7, is as follows: DVKVTQSSRYLVKRTGEKVFLECVQDMDHENMFWYRQDPGLGLRLIYFSYDVKMKEKGDIPEGYSVSREKKERFSLILESASTNQTSMYLCASSTGQGADEQYFGPGTRLTVT.

The chain joins TRBV5-1 to TRBJ2-7, with 12 bases that match TRBD1. V was clipped by 4 bases and J by 5 bases; unmatched bases: 7. This CDR3 is built from 15 residues. Germline CDR1 SGHRS, CDR2 YFSETQ. The CDR3 spells CASSPGDRGHDEQYF. The CDR3 nucleotides are TGCGCCAGCAGCCCAGGGGACAGGGGGCACGACGAGCAGTACTTC. The full variable domain, in which reference TRBV5-1 and TRBJ2-7 provide the parts outside the CDR3, is KAGVTQTPRYLIKTRGQQVTLSCSPISGHRSVSWYQQTPGQGLQFLFEYFSETQRNKGNFPGRFSGRQFSNSRSEMNVSTLELGDSALYLCASSPGDRGHDEQYFGPGTRLTVT.

The CDR3 loop is CASSERGNLRGNTEAFF. CDR3 sequence (DNA): TGTGCCAGCTCCGAAAGGGGAAACTTAAGGGGGAACACTGAAGCTTTCTTT. This rearrangement joins TRBV13 to TRBJ1-1, with D perhaps matching TRBD1 (5 bases). The CDR3 runs 17 residues. Germline loops: CDR1 PRHDT, CDR2 FYEKMQ (reference sequence). The V and J ends lost 8 bases and 1 base respectively, with 23 bases between them.

This chain joins TRBV18 and TRBJ1-1; weak D call: TRBD1 (6 bases). With 5 bases removed from V and 0 bases from J, the gap between germline ends came to 13 bases. This CDR3 has 15 residues. Germline V CDR1 and CDR2: KGHSH, LQKENI. The CDR3 nucleotides are TGTGCCAGCTCAGCCGGGACACCCATGAACACTGAAGCTTTCTTT. Amino acids: CASSAGTPMNTEAFF.

The chain joins TRBV18 to TRBJ2-7; a possible D gene is TRBD1 (6 bases). Germline CDR1 KGHSH, CDR2 LQKENI. V lost 2 bases, J lost 0 bases, and 14 bases lay in between. There are 16 residues in the CDR3. The CDR3 is CASSPRQVISSYEQYF. The CDR3 DNA is TGTGCCAGCTCACCAAGACAGGTTATTAGCTCCTACGAGCAGTACTTC. Together with reference TRBV18 and TRBJ2-7, the CDR3 gives the full variable domain: NAGVMQNPRHLVRRRGQEARLRCSPMKGHSHVYWYRQLPEEGLKFMVYLQKENIIDESGMPKERFSAEFPKEGPSILRIQQVVRGDSAAYFCASSPRQVISSYEQYFGPGTRLTVT.

This chain uses TRBV5-6 with TRBJ1-2, with TRBD1 identical over 7 bases. Looked up from germline, CDR1 is SGHDT and CDR2 is YYEEEE. Unmatched junction bases numbered 9, after V lost 5 bases and J lost 8 bases. The CDR3 loop spans 13 amino acids. CDR3 sequence: CASRRPGQAGYTF. In DNA form, the CDR3 reads TGTGCCAGCAGGAGACCCGGACAGGCGGGCTACACCTTC. Full variable domain (missing parts from reference TRBV5-6 and TRBJ1-2): DAGVTQSPTHLIKTRGQQVTLRCSPKSGHDTVSWYQQALGQGPQFIFQYYEEEERQRGNFPDRFSGHQFPNYSSELNVNALLLGDSALYLCASRRPGQAGYTFGSGTRLTVV.

This clone was seen only a few times. This rearrangement joins TRBV30 to TRBJ1-4; D unclear. The CDR3 spans 13 residues. V was shortened by 4 bases and J by 8 bases, with 14 bases between the two germline ends. Germline-derived CDR1 and CDR2 are GTSNPN and SVGIG (reference sequence). CDR3 DNA: TGTGCCTGGAACCTCGGACTGGGGGAAAAACTGTTTTTT. The encoded protein is CAWNLGLGEKLFF.

The chain couples TRBV5-6 to TRBJ2-1; weak D call: TRBD1 (5 bases). Trimming pared 0 bases from V and 10 bases from J, leaving 11 bases between. CDR3 length: 13 residues. Germline V gives CDR1 SGHDT, CDR2 YYEEEE. CDR3 sequence (DNA): TGTGCCAGCAGCTTGGTGGACACCAACGAGCAGTTCTTC. Amino acids: CASSLVDTNEQFF. The full variable domain, with the rest looked up from reference TRBV5-6 and TRBJ2-1, is DAGVTQSPTHLIKTRGQQVTLRCSPKSGHDTVSWYQQALGQGPQFIFQYYEEEERQRGNFPDRFSGHQFPNYSSELNVNALLLGDSALYLCASSLVDTNEQFFGPGTRLTVL.

V and J are TRBV2 and TRBJ1-1; possibly TRBD1 for D (6 bases). V was clipped by 6 bases and J by 0 bases, with 11 bases between them. CDR1 and CDR2 (germline): SNHLY, FYNNEI. This CDR3 is built from 14 residues. The CDR3 coding sequence is TGTGCCAGCAGGAGGGCAGGGGTGAACACTGAAGCTTTCTTT. Its translation: CASRRAGVNTEAFF.

This clone was recorded once. The chain recombines TRBV28 with TRBJ2-7, with TRBD1 matching over 7 bases. J lost 4 bases, V lost 3 bases, and 9 bases had no gene match. The CDR3 spans 15 residues. Germline V gene lookup returns CDR1 MDHEN and CDR2 SYDVKM. DNA for the CDR3: TGTGCCAGCAGTTTCCCGGACAGACAGGGTTACGAGCAGTACTTC. As protein: CASSFPDRQGYEQYF.

The chain employs TRBV18 and TRBJ2-1, with 7 bases fitting TRBD1. The CDR3 covers 18 residues. Germline CDR1 reads KGHSH; CDR2 reads LQKENI. J lost 6 bases, V lost 1 base, and 15 bases had no gene match. The CDR3 reads CASSPRGQFNSGGNEQFF. DNA for the CDR3: TGTGCCAGCTCACCACGGGGACAATTTAACTCAGGGGGCAATGAGCAGTTCTTC.

The chain combines TRBV5-1 with TRBJ1-1; D is uncertain. V was trimmed by 2 bases and J by 5 bases, leaving 13 bases between them. The CDR3 loop spans 14 amino acids. CDR1 SGHRS and CDR2 YFSETQ come from the germline V gene. CDR3 coding DNA: TGCGCCAGCAGCTTAACCCCGATCGGGACTGAAGCTTTCTTT. It encodes CASSLTPIGTEAFF.

The chain couples TRBV6-5 to TRBJ1-1, with D perhaps TRBD1 (6 bases). V dropped 5 bases and J dropped 10 bases, with 14 bases sitting between them. This CDR3 spans 12 amino acids. Per germline, CDR1 MNHEY and CDR2 SVGAGI. CDR3 nucleotide sequence: TGTGCCAGCAGTAAGGCGGGGGCAGTAGCTTTCTTT. Translation: CASSKAGAVAFF.

The J gene is TRBJ2-7, the V gene TRBV6-5, with a weak D call TRBD1 (6 bases). The ends were cut back, 6 bases at V and 0 bases at J, with 15 bases in the middle. Looked up from germline, CDR1 is MNHEY and CDR2 is SVGAGI. The CDR3 totals 15 residues. This chain's CDR3 is CASRTTGTSSYEQYF. The CDR3 bases are TGTGCCAGCAGAACCACCGGGACAAGCTCCTACGAGCAGTACTTC.

The V and J genes are TRBV27 and TRBJ2-5; D is undetermined. Deletions cut 2 bases from V and 2 bases from J, with 12 bases between. CDR3 length: 15 residues. The germline CDR1 and CDR2 sequences are MNHEY and SMNVEV (reference sequence). The CDR3 DNA is TGTGCCAGCAGTTTAAAGAGTGTCCTACAAGAGACCCAGTACTTC. Protein sequence: CASSLKSVLQETQYF.

The chain links TRBV27 to TRBJ1-1; the match to TRBD1 covers 7 bases. CDR3 length equals 14 residues. J lost 3 bases, V lost 6 bases, and 7 bases had no gene match. Germline CDR1 is MNHEY and CDR2 is SMNVEV (reference sequence). The CDR3: CASSKDRSDTEAFF. In nucleotides, the CDR3 is TGTGCCAGCAGCAAGGACAGGTCGGACACTGAAGCTTTCTTT.

This chain uses TRBV2 with TRBJ1-1, with 8 bases lining up with TRBD1. The junction had 14 bases not matched to a gene; V was cut back by 6 bases and J by 11 bases. The CDR3 extends over 14 amino acids. Per germline, CDR1 SNHLY and CDR2 FYNNEI. CDR3 in amino acids: CASRGTGGSETAFF. CDR3 in DNA: TGTGCCAGCAGGGGGACAGGCGGGAGTGAAACGGCTTTCTTT.

This clone was recorded only once. The rearrangement joins TRBV19 to TRBJ1-1, with D unresolved. Germline values: CDR1 LNHDA, CDR2 SQIVND (reference sequence). The CDR3 totals 13 residues. The ends were cut back, 4 bases at V and 0 bases at J, with 6 bases in the middle. CDR3 bases: TGTGCCAGTAGTAAATCCTTGAACACTGAAGCTTTCTTT. Protein sequence: CASSKSLNTEAFF.

The rearrangement joins TRBV18 to TRBJ2-2, with 11 bases fitting TRBD2. The germline V gene has CDR1 KGHSH and CDR2 LQKENI. V trimming: 3 bases; J trimming: 4 bases; junction bases outside the gene matches: 7. The CDR3 is 17 residues long. This CDR3 reads CASSPFKTSGVTGELFF. In nucleotides, the CDR3 is TGTGCCAGCTCACCTTTTAAGACTAGCGGGGTCACCGGGGAGCTGTTTTTT.

This chain connects TRBV4-3 to TRBJ2-5; a possible D gene is TRBD1 (6 bases). This CDR3 is built from 15 residues. V lost 0 bases and J 1 base, leaving 9 bases between the germline ends. Germline-derived CDR1 and CDR2 are LGHNA and YSLEER. CDR3 sequence reads: CASSQEGTTQETQYF. In DNA, the CDR3 is TGCGCCAGCAGCCAAGAAGGGACAACCCAAGAGACCCAGTACTTC.

The V and J genes are TRBV2 and TRBJ1-5; D gene unclear. Germline CDR1 SNHLY, CDR2 FYNNEI. The length of the CDR3 is 12 residues. Deletions cut 11 bases from V and 0 bases from J, with 8 bases between. DNA for the CDR3: TGTGCCGTCGGGGATAGCAATCAGCCCCAGCATTTT. This sequence encodes CAVGDSNQPQHF. The full variable domain, completed using reference TRBV2 and TRBJ1-5, is EPEVTQTPSHQVTQMGQEVILRCVPISNHLYFYWYRQILGQKVEFLVSFYNNEISEKSEIFDDQFSVERPDGSNFTLKIRSTKLEDSAMYFCAVGDSNQPQHFGDGTRLSIL.

This chain joins TRBV5-1 and TRBJ2-7; D is possibly TRBD1 (6 bases). The CDR3 is 12 residues long. V gave up 1 base and J gave up 5 bases, with 7 bases separating them. From germline, CDR1 is SGHRS and CDR2 YFSETQ. The CDR3 sequence: CASSLWDNEQYF. In DNA form, the CDR3 reads TGCGCCAGCAGCTTGTGGGACAACGAGCAGTACTTC.

The V gene is TRBV4-3, the J gene TRBJ1-1, with D uncertain. Germline lookup yields CDR1 LGHNA and CDR2 YSLEER. V was clipped by 0 bases and J by 10 bases, with 12 bases between them. The CDR3 sequence is 13 residues long. CDR3 in amino acids: CASSQELRVGAFF. As DNA, the CDR3 is TGCGCCAGCAGCCAAGAGTTGAGGGTTGGAGCTTTCTTT.

V usage is TRBV5-4 and J usage is TRBJ1-1; maybe TRBD1 (5 bases). This CDR3 contains 15 residues. Trimming took off 4 bases at V and 1 base at J, with 14 bases between the two ends. The germline CDR1 and CDR2 sequences are SGHNT and YYREEE (reference sequence). The CDR3 bases are TGTGCCAGCAGCCCTAATCCTGGGGCGAACACTGAAGCTTTCTTT. Translating it yields CASSPNPGANTEAFF.

The V and J genes are TRBV7-9 and TRBJ1-2, with 9 bases matching TRBD1. V was clipped by 5 bases and J by 5 bases; unmatched bases: 6. The CDR3 has 14 amino acids. CDR1 is SEHNR and CDR2 is FQNEAQ in the germline V gene (reference sequence). CDR3 amino acids: CASSPSGTGYGYTF. CDR3 sequence (DNA): TGTGCCAGCAGCCCGTCGGGGACAGGGTATGGCTACACCTTC.

This clone was seen a few times. The chain has TRBV6-5 and TRBJ2-3; a weak D match, TRBD1 (5 bases). The V end lost 6 bases, the J end lost 2 bases, and 12 bases lay between the germline ends. Per the germline V gene, CDR1 is MNHEY and CDR2 is SVGAGI. The CDR3 totals 14 residues. CDR3 nucleotides: TGTGCCAGCAGCAGGACACCTAACACAGATACGCAGTATTTT. Protein sequence: CASSRTPNTDTQYF.

This clone has only a few counts. The V gene is TRBV3-1 (or the pseudogene TRBV3-2), the J gene TRBJ1-5; a weak D match, TRBD1 (5 bases). V dropped 10 bases and J dropped 6 bases, with 16 bases sitting between them. The CDR3 sequence is 13 residues long. CDR1 is LGHDT and CDR2 is YNNKEL in the germline V gene (reference sequence). The CDR3 sequence: CATAPGGSQPQHF. The CDR3 bases are TGTGCCACAGCACCCGGGGGTAGTCAGCCCCAGCATTTT.

The V call is TRBV9, the J call TRBJ2-2; 7 nucleotides match TRBD2. J was trimmed by 2 bases and V by 2 bases; bases with no gene match: 3. CDR1 and CDR2 (germline): SGDLS, YYNGEE. The CDR3 runs to 15 residues. The CDR3 loop reads CASSVIAGNTGELFF. DNA for the CDR3: TGTGCCAGCAGCGTGATAGCGGGCAACACCGGGGAGCTGTTTTTT.

The chain employs TRBV7-3 and TRBJ1-6; 8 positions agree with TRBD1. V was pared by 5 bases and J by 0 bases, with 3 bases of the junction left unmatched. The CDR3 has 16 amino acids. Germline V CDR1 and CDR2: SGHTA, FQGTGA. The CDR3 reads CASSGQGSSYNSPLHF. The CDR3 coding sequence is TGTGCCAGCAGCGGACAGGGTAGCTCCTATAATTCACCCCTCCACTTT.

The J gene is TRBJ1-5, the V gene TRBV27; weak D call: TRBD1 (6 bases). CDR1 and CDR2 (germline): MNHEY, SMNVEV (reference sequence). The CDR3 spans 15 residues. V was pared by 5 bases and J by 2 bases, with 13 bases between. CDR3 nucleotide sequence: TGTGCCAGCAGTCCAACAGGGTCGCGCAATCAGCCCCAGCATTTT. Its translation is CASSPTGSRNQPQHF.

The rearrangement uses TRBV4-3 and TRBJ1-2; D is perhaps TRBD1 (5 bases). Germline CDR1 LGHNA, CDR2 YSLEER. The length of the CDR3 is 13 residues. Trimming took off 1 base at V and 4 bases at J, with 7 bases between the two ends. The CDR3 loop reads CASSQGQGYGYTF. The CDR3 DNA is TGCGCCAGCAGCCAAGGTCAGGGCTATGGCTACACCTTC.

The chain has TRBV11-1 and TRBJ1-4; D is unresolved. The CDR3 extends over 14 amino acids. Trimming took off 5 bases at V and 7 bases at J, with 14 bases between the two ends. The germline V gene has CDR1 SGHAT and CDR2 FQDESV (reference sequence). CDR3 protein: CASSERSAGEKLFF. As DNA, the CDR3 is TGTGCCAGCAGCGAGAGGTCGGCGGGTGAAAAACTGTTTTTT. The full variable domain, its missing parts supplied by reference TRBV11-1 and TRBJ1-4, is EAEVAQSPRYKITEKSQAVAFWCDPISGHATLYWYRQILGQGPELLVQFQDESVVDDSQLPKDRFSAERLKGVDSTLKIQPAELGDSAMYLCASSERSAGEKLFFGSGTQLSVL.